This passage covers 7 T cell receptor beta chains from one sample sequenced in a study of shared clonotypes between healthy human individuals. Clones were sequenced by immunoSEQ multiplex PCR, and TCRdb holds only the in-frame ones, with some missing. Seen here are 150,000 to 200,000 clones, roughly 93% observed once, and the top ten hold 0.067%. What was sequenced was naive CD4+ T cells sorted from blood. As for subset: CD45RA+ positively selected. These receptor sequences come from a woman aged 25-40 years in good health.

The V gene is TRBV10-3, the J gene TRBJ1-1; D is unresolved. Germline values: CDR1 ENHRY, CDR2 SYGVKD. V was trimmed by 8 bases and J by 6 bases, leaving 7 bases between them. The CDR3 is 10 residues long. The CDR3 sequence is CAIGNPEAFF. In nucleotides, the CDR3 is TGTGCCATCGGAAACCCTGAAGCTTTCTTT.

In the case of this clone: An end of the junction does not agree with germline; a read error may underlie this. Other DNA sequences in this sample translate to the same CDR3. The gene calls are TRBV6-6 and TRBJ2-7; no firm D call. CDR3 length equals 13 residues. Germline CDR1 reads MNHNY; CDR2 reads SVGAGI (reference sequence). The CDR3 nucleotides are TGCGCCAGCAGTTACCGGCTAGACTACGAGCAGTACTTC. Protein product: CASSYRLDYEQYF.

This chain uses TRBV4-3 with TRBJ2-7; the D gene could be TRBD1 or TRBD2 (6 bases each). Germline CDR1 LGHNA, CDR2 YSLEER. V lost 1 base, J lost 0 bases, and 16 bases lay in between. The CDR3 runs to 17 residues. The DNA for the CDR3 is TGCGCCAGCAGCCAAGTTTACGGGGGCGTGAGCTCCTACGAGCAGTACTTC. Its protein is CASSQVYGGVSSYEQYF.

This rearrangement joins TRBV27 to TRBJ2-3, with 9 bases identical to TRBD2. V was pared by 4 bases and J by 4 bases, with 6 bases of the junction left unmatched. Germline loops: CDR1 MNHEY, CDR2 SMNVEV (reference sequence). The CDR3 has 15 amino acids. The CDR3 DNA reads TGTGCCAGCAGTTCGGGCGGGAGGGGGCCAGATACGCAGTATTTT. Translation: CASSSGGRGPDTQYF.

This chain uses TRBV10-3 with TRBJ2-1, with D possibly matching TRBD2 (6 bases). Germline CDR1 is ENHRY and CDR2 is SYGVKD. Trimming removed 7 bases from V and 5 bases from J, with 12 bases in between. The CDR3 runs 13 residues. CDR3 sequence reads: CAITGTGNNEQFF. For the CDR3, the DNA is TGTGCCATCACCGGGACTGGGAACAATGAGCAGTTCTTC.

The CDR3 region is CASRTPGLAFGAGYEQYF. CDR3 nucleotide sequence: TGTGCCAGCAGGACCCCGGGACTAGCGTTTGGGGCTGGCTACGAGCAGTACTTC. The chain is built from TRBV28 and TRBJ2-7, with 10 positions matching TRBD2. The V gene's germline CDR1 is MDHEN and CDR2 SYDVKM. The CDR3 runs 18 residues. With V trimmed by 6 bases and J by 3 bases, 17 bases remained unmatched.

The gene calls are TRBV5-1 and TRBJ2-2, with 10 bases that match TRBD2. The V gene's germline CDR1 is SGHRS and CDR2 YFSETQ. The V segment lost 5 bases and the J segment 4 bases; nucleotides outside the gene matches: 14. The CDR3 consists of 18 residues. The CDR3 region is CASSYHPGLASSTGELFF. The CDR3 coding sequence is TGCGCCAGCAGTTATCACCCGGGACTAGCGAGCAGCACCGGGGAGCTGTTTTTT. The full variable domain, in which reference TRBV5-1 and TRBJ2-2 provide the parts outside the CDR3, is KAGVTQTPRYLIKTRGQQVTLSCSPISGHRSVSWYQQTPGQGLQFLFEYFSETQRNKGNFPGRFSGRQFSNSRSEMNVSTLELGDSALYLCASSYHPGLASSTGELFFGEGSRLTVL.